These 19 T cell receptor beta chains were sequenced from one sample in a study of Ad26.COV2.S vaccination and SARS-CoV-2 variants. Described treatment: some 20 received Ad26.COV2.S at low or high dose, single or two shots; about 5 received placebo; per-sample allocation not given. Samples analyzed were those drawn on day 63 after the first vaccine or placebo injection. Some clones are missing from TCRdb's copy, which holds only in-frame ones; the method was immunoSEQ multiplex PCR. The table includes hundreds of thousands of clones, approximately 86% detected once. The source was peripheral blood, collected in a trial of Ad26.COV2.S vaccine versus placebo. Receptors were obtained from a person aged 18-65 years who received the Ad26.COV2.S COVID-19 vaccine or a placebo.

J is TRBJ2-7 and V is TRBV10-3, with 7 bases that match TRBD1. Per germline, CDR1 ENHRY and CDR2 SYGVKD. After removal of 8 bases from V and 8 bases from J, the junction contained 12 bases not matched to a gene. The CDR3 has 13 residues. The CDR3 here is CAIGGQEESQQYF. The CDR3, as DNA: TGTGCCATCGGAGGACAGGAAGAATCTCAGCAGTACTTC.

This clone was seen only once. DNA of the CDR3: TGTGCCAGTAGTACCCCCGCGCGAGGGTGGATTCAAGAGACCCAGTACTTC. Residues: CASSTPARGWIQETQYF. J is TRBJ2-5 and V is TRBV19, with D tentatively TRBD2 (5 bases). Trimming took 4 bases from V and 2 from J, leaving 20 bases between them. Germline V gene sequence: CDR1 LNHDA, CDR2 SQIVND (reference sequence). The CDR3 covers 17 residues.

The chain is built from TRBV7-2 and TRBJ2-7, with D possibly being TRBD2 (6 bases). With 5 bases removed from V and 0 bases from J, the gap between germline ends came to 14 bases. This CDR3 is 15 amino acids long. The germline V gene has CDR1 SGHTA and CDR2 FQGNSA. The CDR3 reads CASSPPGRSSYEQYF. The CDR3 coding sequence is TGTGCCAGCAGCCCCCCGGGGAGGAGCTCCTACGAGCAGTACTTC.

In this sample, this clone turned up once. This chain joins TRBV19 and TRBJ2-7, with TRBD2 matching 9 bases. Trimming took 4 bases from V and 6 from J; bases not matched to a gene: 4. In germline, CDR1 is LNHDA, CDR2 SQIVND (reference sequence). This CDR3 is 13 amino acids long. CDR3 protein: CASSKMREGEQYF. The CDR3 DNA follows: TGTGCCAGTAGTAAGATGCGGGAGGGCGAGCAGTACTTC.

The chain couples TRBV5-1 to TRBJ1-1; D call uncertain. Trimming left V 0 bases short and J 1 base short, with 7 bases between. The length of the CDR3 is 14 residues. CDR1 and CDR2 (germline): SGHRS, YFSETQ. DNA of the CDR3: TGCGCCAGCAGCTTGGCTACAGAGAACACTGAAGCTTTCTTT. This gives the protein CASSLATENTEAFF.

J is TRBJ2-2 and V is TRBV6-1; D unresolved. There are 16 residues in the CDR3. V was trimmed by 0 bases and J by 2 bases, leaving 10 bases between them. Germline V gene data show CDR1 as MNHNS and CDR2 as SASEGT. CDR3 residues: CASSEAYGVNTGELFF. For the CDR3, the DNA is TGTGCCAGCAGTGAAGCTTACGGAGTTAACACCGGGGAGCTGTTTTTT.

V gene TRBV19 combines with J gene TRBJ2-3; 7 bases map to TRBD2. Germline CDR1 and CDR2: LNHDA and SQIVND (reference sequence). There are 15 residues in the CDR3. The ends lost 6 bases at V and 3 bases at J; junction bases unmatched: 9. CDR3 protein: CASSDLAGATDTQYF. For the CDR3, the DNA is TGTGCCAGTAGCGACTTGGCGGGAGCGACAGATACGCAGTATTTT.

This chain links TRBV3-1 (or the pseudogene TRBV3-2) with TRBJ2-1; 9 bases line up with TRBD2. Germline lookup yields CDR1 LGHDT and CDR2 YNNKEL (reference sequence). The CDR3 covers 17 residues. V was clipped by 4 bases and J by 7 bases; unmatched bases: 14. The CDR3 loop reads CASSLLAGTSINNEQFF. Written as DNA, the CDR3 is TGTGCCAGCAGCCTTTTGGCCGGGACTAGCATTAATAATGAGCAGTTCTTC.

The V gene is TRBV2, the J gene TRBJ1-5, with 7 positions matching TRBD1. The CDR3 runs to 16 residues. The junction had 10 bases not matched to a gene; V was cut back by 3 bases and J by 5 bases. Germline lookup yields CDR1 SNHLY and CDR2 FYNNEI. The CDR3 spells CASSDYLTGWDQPQHF. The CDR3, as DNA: TGTGCCAGCAGTGATTACTTGACAGGGTGGGATCAGCCCCAGCATTTT.

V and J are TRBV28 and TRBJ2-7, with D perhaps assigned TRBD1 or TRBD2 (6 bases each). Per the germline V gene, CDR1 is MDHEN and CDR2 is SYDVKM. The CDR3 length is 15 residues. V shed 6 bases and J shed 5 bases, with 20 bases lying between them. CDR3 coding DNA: TGTGCCAGCAGACCCCAGACAGGAGGGCCTGACGAGCAGTACTTC. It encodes CASRPQTGGPDEQYF.

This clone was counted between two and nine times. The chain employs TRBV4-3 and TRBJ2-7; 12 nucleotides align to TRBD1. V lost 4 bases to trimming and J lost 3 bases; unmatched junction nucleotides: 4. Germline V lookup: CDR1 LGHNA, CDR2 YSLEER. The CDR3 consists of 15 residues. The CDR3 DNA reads TGCGCCAGCAGCCCCGGGACAGGGGGCGACTACGAGCAGTACTTC. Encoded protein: CASSPGTGGDYEQYF.

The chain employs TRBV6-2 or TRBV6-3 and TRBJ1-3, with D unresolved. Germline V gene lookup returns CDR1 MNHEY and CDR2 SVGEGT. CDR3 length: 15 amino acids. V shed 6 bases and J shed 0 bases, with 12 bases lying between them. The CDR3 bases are TGTGCCAGCAGCCCGGTCCTCCTCTCTGGAAACACCATATATTTT. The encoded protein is CASSPVLLSGNTIYF.

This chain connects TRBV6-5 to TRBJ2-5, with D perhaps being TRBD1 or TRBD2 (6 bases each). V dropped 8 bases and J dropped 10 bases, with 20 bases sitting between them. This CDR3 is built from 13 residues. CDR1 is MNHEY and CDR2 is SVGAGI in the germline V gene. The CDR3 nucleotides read TGTGCCAGCCGGGAACAGGGAGGAGATGTCCAGTACTTC. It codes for CASREQGGDVQYF.

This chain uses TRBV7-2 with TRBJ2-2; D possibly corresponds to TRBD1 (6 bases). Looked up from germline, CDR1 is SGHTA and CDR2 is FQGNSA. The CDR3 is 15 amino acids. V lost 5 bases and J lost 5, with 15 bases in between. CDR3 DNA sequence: TGTGCCAGCAGCGAGGGGGTTGGGGTTACCGGGGAGCTGTTTTTT. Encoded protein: CASSEGVGVTGELFF.

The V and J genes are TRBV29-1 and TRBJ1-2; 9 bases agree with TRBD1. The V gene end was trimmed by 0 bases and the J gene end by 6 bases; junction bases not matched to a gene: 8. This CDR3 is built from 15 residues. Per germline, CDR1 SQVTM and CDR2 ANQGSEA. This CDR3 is CSVEEGGQGRDGYTF. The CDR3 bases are TGCAGCGTTGAAGAAGGGGGACAGGGAAGGGATGGCTACACCTTC.

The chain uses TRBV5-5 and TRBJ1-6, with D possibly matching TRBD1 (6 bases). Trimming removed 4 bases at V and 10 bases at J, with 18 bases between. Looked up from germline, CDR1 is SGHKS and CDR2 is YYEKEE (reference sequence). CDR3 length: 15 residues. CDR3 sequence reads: CASSRPGQGVSPLHF. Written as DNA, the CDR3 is TGTGCCAGCAGCCGACCGGGACAAGGAGTGTCACCCCTCCACTTT.

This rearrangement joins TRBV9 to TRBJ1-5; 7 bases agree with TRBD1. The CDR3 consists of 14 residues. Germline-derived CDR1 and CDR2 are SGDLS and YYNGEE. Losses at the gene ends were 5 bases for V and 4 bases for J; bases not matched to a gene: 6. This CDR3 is CASSAGTANQPQHF. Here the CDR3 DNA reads TGTGCCAGCAGTGCGGGGACAGCTAATCAGCCCCAGCATTTT.

As DNA, the CDR3 is TGCGCCAGCACACCAATTATCGGGAGCAACTATGGCTACACCTTC. Amino acids: CASTPIIGSNYGYTF. The chain has TRBV5-1 and TRBJ1-2; D remains ambiguous. Germline V gives CDR1 SGHRS, CDR2 YFSETQ. The V and J ends lost 6 bases and 2 bases respectively, with 17 bases between them. CDR3 length equals 15 residues. Filled out from reference TRBV5-1 and TRBJ1-2, the complete variable domain reads KAGVTQTPRYLIKTRGQQVTLSCSPISGHRSVSWYQQTPGQGLQFLFEYFSETQRNKGNFPGRFSGRQFSNSRSEMNVSTLELGDSALYLCASTPIIGSNYGYTFGSGTRLTVV.

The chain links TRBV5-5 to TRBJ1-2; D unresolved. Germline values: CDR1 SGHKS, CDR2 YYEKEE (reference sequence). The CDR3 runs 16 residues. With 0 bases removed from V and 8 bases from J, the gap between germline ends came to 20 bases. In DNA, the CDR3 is TGTGCCAGCAGCTTGGCCCGAACGTCGGGCGGCGGGGGCTACACCTTC. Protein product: CASSLARTSGGGGYTF.